A single sample gave rise to the 28 T cell receptor beta chains below, sequenced in a study of cytomegalovirus exposure and HLA in healthy donors. Vbeta (60) and Jbeta (13) primers were used in the PCR. Some clones are missing from TCRdb's copy, which holds only in-frame ones; the method was immunoSEQ multiplex PCR. Here the sample spans about 190,000 clones, roughly 83% being singletons. The sample taken for sequencing was PBMCs. The receptor source for this set is a boy aged 2-9 years in good health and CMV-seronegative.

This clone was observed a handful of times. CDR3 sequence: CASGDRGEEKLFF. CDR3 bases: TGTGCCAGTGGGGACAGGGGCGAGGAAAAACTGTTTTTT. The J gene is TRBJ1-4, the V gene TRBV5-4; 10 bases fit TRBD1. Germline lookup yields CDR1 SGHNT and CDR2 YYREEE (reference sequence). The CDR3 consists of 13 residues. V was clipped by 8 bases and J by 8 bases; unmatched bases: 6.

In this sample, this clone turned up a few times. This rearrangement joins TRBV6-5 to TRBJ1-2, with D hard to call. CDR1 and CDR2 from the germline V gene are MNHEY and SVGAGI. Trimming shortened V by 7 bases and J by 4 bases, and 16 bases separated the two germline ends. This CDR3 is built from 14 residues. In DNA form, the CDR3 reads TGTGCCAGCACCATTCCAGGCAGCCCCTATGGCTACACCTTC. As protein: CASTIPGSPYGYTF.

The chain joins TRBV9 to TRBJ2-2; the D gene is possibly TRBD1 (5 bases). The CDR3 contains 15 residues. Trimming stripped 5 bases from V and 5 bases from J, with 16 bases between. Germline lookup yields CDR1 SGDLS and CDR2 YYNGEE. CDR3 nucleotides: TGTGCCAGCAGGACAGCGTCGGAAGGGACCGGGGAGCTGTTTTTT. Translated, it gives CASRTASEGTGELFF.

This chain connects TRBV5-1 to TRBJ1-6; a possible D gene is TRBD1 (6 bases). The V end lost 0 bases, the J end lost 2 bases, and 21 bases lay between the germline ends. The V gene's germline CDR1 is SGHRS and CDR2 YFSETQ. The CDR3 is 20 amino acids. CDR3 sequence reads: CASSLGGGGRGFPYNSPLHF. In DNA, the CDR3 is TGCGCCAGCAGCTTGGGAGGCGGGGGCCGGGGATTCCCCTATAATTCACCCCTCCACTTT. The variable domain in full, completed from reference TRBV5-1 and TRBJ1-6, reads KAGVTQTPRYLIKTRGQQVTLSCSPISGHRSVSWYQQTPGQGLQFLFEYFSETQRNKGNFPGRFSGRQFSNSRSEMNVSTLELGDSALYLCASSLGGGGRGFPYNSPLHFGNGTRLTVT.

The chain is built from TRBV20-1 and TRBJ1-1, with D uncertain. Germline loops: CDR1 DFQATT, CDR2 SNEGSKA (reference sequence). Trimming took off 6 bases at V and 1 base at J, with 6 bases between the two ends. The CDR3 consists of 11 residues. CDR3 in amino acids: CSAPRNTEAFF. The CDR3 DNA is TGCAGTGCCCCCAGGAACACTGAAGCTTTCTTT.

This rearrangement joins TRBV7-2 to TRBJ1-3; tentatively, D is TRBD1 (6 bases). The CDR3 sequence is 16 residues long. Trimming removed 1 base at V and 4 bases at J, with 14 bases between. The germline V gene encodes CDR1 SGHTA and CDR2 FQGNSA. The CDR3 sequence: CASSLERGRRGNTIYF. CDR3 coding DNA: TGTGCCAGCAGCTTAGAGCGGGGGCGCCGGGGAAACACCATATATTTT.

The V and J genes are TRBV12-5 and TRBJ2-3; 12 bases line up with TRBD2. Germline V gives CDR1 LGHNT, CDR2 FRNRAP. J gave up 2 bases and V 0 bases, and 21 bases lay outside the gene matches. This CDR3 comprises 23 residues. CDR3 DNA sequence: TGTGCTAGTGGTTTGGTACTAAGGTTTGATGGGACTAGCGGGCTCAGGCCCACAGATACGCAGTATTTT. The encoded protein is CASGLVLRFDGTSGLRPTDTQYF.

The rearrangement joins TRBV4-2 to TRBJ2-2; 8 bases are shared with TRBD1. The CDR3 loop spans 18 amino acids. Germline V lookup: CDR1 LGHNA, CDR2 YNFKEQ. The V gene end was trimmed by 4 bases and the J gene end by 0 bases; junction bases not matched to a gene: 10. CDR3 residues: CASSPEKGTGANTGELFF. The CDR3 nucleotides read TGTGCCAGCAGCCCCGAAAAGGGGACAGGCGCGAACACCGGGGAGCTGTTTTTT.

The V gene is TRBV21-1, the J gene TRBJ1-6; TRBD1, the D gene given by the table, was not confirmed from the DNA. TRBV21-1 is flagged as a pseudogene. The CDR3 has 15 residues. In DNA, the CDR3 is TGTGCCAGCAACGGGGACAGATATAACAATTCACCCCTCCACTTT. This gives the protein CASNGDRYNNSPLHF.

The V gene is TRBV7-8, the J gene TRBJ2-3; 10 positions match TRBD2. There are 16 residues in the CDR3. Unmatched junction bases numbered 5, after V lost 1 base and J lost 4 bases. Germline CDR1 reads SGHVS; CDR2 reads FQNEAQ. The CDR3 sequence is CASSLGSSGRSDTQYF. The DNA for the CDR3 is TGTGCCAGCAGCTTAGGTAGTAGCGGGAGGTCAGATACGCAGTATTTT. The full variable domain, with the rest looked up from reference TRBV7-8 and TRBJ2-3, is GAGVSQSPRYKVAKRGQDVALRCDPISGHVSLFWYQQALGQGPEFLTYFQNEAQLDKSGLPSDRFFAERPEGSVSTLKIQRTQQEDSAVYLCASSLGSSGRSDTQYFGPGTRLTVL.

This clone came up a few times. This chain uses TRBV27 with TRBJ2-3; 10 bases agree with TRBD1. There are 16 residues in the CDR3. Germline loops: CDR1 MNHEY, CDR2 SMNVEV (reference sequence). V shed 7 bases and J 4 bases; nucleotides not matched to a gene: 11. The CDR3 loop is CASTLGRGQGADTQYF. The CDR3 DNA reads as TGTGCCAGCACCCTGGGCCGAGGACAGGGGGCAGATACGCAGTATTTT.

This rearrangement joins TRBV15 to TRBJ1-1; D gene uncertain. CDR1 is LNHNV, CDR2 YYDKDF, per germline (reference sequence). Trimming took off 0 bases at V and 2 bases at J, with 7 bases between the two ends. The CDR3 length is 14 residues. CDR3 nucleotide sequence: TGTGCCACCAGCAGAGACTCAGTTAACACTGAAGCTTTCTTT. Translated: CATSRDSVNTEAFF.

The chain employs TRBV19 and TRBJ2-5; 10 bases agree with TRBD2. Trimming took 2 bases from V and 2 from J; bases not matched to a gene: 11. Germline CDR1 LNHDA, CDR2 SQIVND (reference sequence). The CDR3 spans 18 residues. CDR3 in amino acids: CASSIRSSGRALQETQYF. For the CDR3, the DNA is TGTGCCAGTAGTATAAGGTCCAGCGGGAGGGCTCTACAAGAGACCCAGTACTTC.

CDR3 bases: TGTGCCAGCAGAGGTCAGGGGTTCGGAAAACTGTTTTTT. Translated: CASRGQGFGKLFF. The J gene is TRBJ1-4, the V gene TRBV2; D is possibly TRBD1 (6 bases). Trimming pared 6 bases from V and 10 bases from J, leaving 15 bases between. This CDR3 contains 13 residues. CDR1 SNHLY and CDR2 FYNNEI come from the germline V gene. Looking up the rest from reference TRBV2 and TRBJ1-4 gives the full variable domain: EPEVTQTPSHQVTQMGQEVILRCVPISNHLYFYWYRQILGQKVEFLVSFYNNEISEKSEIFDDQFSVERPDGSNFTLKIRSTKLEDSAMYFCASRGQGFGKLFFGSGTQLSVL.

The rearrangement links TRBV29-1 to TRBJ1-1; a weak D match, TRBD1 (5 bases). CDR1 and CDR2 from the germline V gene are SQVTM and ANQGSEA. The CDR3 contains 12 residues. The V gene lost 5 bases and the J gene lost 1 base, with 8 bases spanning the gap. CDR3 bases: TGCAGCGTTAGACAGCCGAACACTGAAGCTTTCTTT. Protein sequence: CSVRQPNTEAFF.

A remark on this clone: The junction and the germline gene differ at one end; a read error may be behind it. The genes are TRBV7-9 and TRBJ1-2; tentative D call: TRBD1 (6 bases). The CDR3 spans 17 residues. Germline values: CDR1 SEHNR, CDR2 FQNEAQ (reference sequence). Here the CDR3 reads CSSSSRRTVNTFDGYTF. The CDR3 DNA follows: TGTTCCAGCAGCTCGCGCCGGACAGTAAACACGTTTGATGGCTACACCTTC.

The chain employs TRBV25-1 and TRBJ1-4, with D uncertain. CDR1 MGHDK and CDR2 SYGVNS come from the germline V gene. This CDR3 is 14 amino acids long. V lost 4 bases to trimming and J lost 0 bases, with 6 bases between them. CDR3 coding DNA: TGTGCCAGCAGTGTCAGTGCAACTAATGAAAAACTGTTTTTT. This translates into CASSVSATNEKLFF.

This clone was detected a few times. The chain links TRBV9 to TRBJ1-3; unclear D gene. V was shortened by 0 bases and J by 4 bases, with 5 bases between the two germline ends. This CDR3 has 13 amino acids. Germline V gene data show CDR1 as SGDLS and CDR2 as YYNGEE. CDR3 residues: CASSVDLGNTIYF. The CDR3 nucleotides read TGTGCCAGCAGCGTAGATCTGGGAAACACCATATATTTT.

This chain links TRBV6-5 with TRBJ1-2; D is perhaps TRBD1 (5 bases). The CDR3 length is 14 residues. Germline V gene sequence: CDR1 MNHEY, CDR2 SVGAGI. V was clipped by 0 bases and J by 7 bases, with 12 bases between them. The CDR3, as DNA: TGTGCCAGCAGTTACTCGATCAGGGCAGGTGGCTACACCTTC. Protein product: CASSYSIRAGGYTF.

Only one count was recorded for this clone. The J gene is TRBJ2-1, the V gene TRBV9, with TRBD1 identical over 8 bases. The length of the CDR3 is 15 residues. V shed 3 bases and J 4 bases; nucleotides not matched to a gene: 6. Germline CDR1 reads SGDLS; CDR2 reads YYNGEE. This chain's CDR3 is CASSGGQGLYNEQFF. CDR3 bases: TGTGCCAGCAGCGGAGGACAGGGTCTTTACAATGAGCAGTTCTTC.

The V call is TRBV7-2, the J call TRBJ1-2; D perhaps matches TRBD1 (5 bases). CDR1 and CDR2 (germline): SGHTA, FQGNSA. V lost 4 bases and J 1 base, leaving 16 bases between the germline ends. This CDR3 comprises 16 residues. CDR3 sequence (DNA): TGTGCCAGCAGCTACCACCCCGGCAGGGTTAACTATGGCTACACCTTC. Its protein product is CASSYHPGRVNYGYTF.

This rearrangement joins TRBV19 to TRBJ1-2; D unresolved. Trimming removed 5 bases from V and 8 bases from J, with 21 bases in between. CDR3 size: 15 residues. Germline V lookup: CDR1 LNHDA, CDR2 SQIVND (reference sequence). CDR3 in amino acids: CASSGTKEPTGGYTF. Written as DNA, the CDR3 is TGTGCCAGTAGTGGTACGAAAGAACCAACGGGGGGCTACACCTTC.

This clone was recorded once. The V and J genes are TRBV19 and TRBJ1-5; tentative D call: TRBD1 (5 bases). The CDR3 totals 13 residues. The germline V gene encodes CDR1 LNHDA and CDR2 SQIVND (reference sequence). V was cut by 7 bases and J by 5 bases, with 12 bases left in between. In nucleotides, the CDR3 is TGTGCCAGTACCAGGGTAGCGGATCAGCCCCAGCATTTT. Its protein product is CASTRVADQPQHF.

The sample holds a few counts of this clone. This chain links TRBV30 with TRBJ1-2, with 7 nucleotides matching TRBD1. The CDR3 contains 12 residues. CDR1 GTSNPN and CDR2 SVGIG come from the germline V gene (reference sequence). With 6 bases clipped from V and 2 bases from J, the junction kept 3 bases outside the gene matches. CDR3 sequence reads: CACGQVNYGYTF. CDR3 coding DNA: TGTGCCTGCGGACAGGTGAACTATGGCTACACCTTC.

The chain is built from TRBV28 and TRBJ2-2; TRBD1 matches at 7 bases. This CDR3 is built from 21 residues. Germline V CDR1 and CDR2: MDHEN, SYDVKM. J gave up 0 bases and V 1 base, and 17 bases lay outside the gene matches. CDR3 residues: CASSLYIPGGIGGANTGELFF. The CDR3 bases are TGTGCCAGCAGTTTATATATCCCCGGAGGTATAGGGGGCGCGAACACCGGGGAGCTGTTTTTT.

This clone was seen more than once but under ten times. J is TRBJ1-6 and V is TRBV7-2; TRBD1 is a possible D gene (6 bases). Germline values: CDR1 SGHTA, CDR2 FQGNSA. The CDR3 sequence is 13 residues long. V was pared by 4 bases and J by 5 bases, with 6 bases between. The CDR3 sequence: CASSYRDNSPLHF. CDR3 in DNA: TGTGCCAGCAGCTACAGGGATAATTCACCCCTCCACTTT.

The chain employs TRBV19 and TRBJ1-1; weak D call: TRBD1 (5 bases). This CDR3 is built from 16 residues. The germline V and J ends were trimmed by 0 bases and 0 bases, with 11 bases remaining between them. Germline CDR1 is LNHDA and CDR2 is SQIVND (reference sequence). CDR3 DNA sequence: TGTGCCAGTAGTATAGATCATAGGGGATTGAACACTGAAGCTTTCTTT. It is translated as CASSIDHRGLNTEAFF.

The chain has TRBV9 and TRBJ1-3; TRBD1 is a possible D gene (6 bases). V lost 4 bases and J 0 bases, leaving 17 bases between the germline ends. Germline V gene data show CDR1 as SGDLS and CDR2 as YYNGEE. The CDR3 loop spans 17 amino acids. Here the CDR3 reads CASSPRDTSHSGNTIYF. The CDR3 bases are TGTGCCAGCAGCCCCCGGGACACATCCCACTCTGGAAACACCATATATTTT.